These T cell receptor beta chains were read from a single sample in a study of blood T cells in healthy people across ages. In TCRdb, the 5' RACE reads were re-called with MiXCR into one record per CDR3 protein. The table has approximately 1.5 million distinct CDR3 sequences, 40% to 45% seen once; the top ten hold approximately 4%. Sequencing input: blood. These TCRs come from a woman younger than 35 in good health. CDR3s include the opening cysteine and the closing phenylalanine or tryptophan. D genes are given only for firm matches. Expanded clones are given a class, and other clones once, few, many or no size at all.

abundance,j_gene,v_gene,len,d_gene,CDR3aa,CDR3nt
.,TRBJ1-4,TRBV7-2,14,.,CASSLGGSDEKLFF,TGTGCCAGCAGTTTAGGTGGATCGGATGAAAAACTGTTTTTT
.,TRBJ2-7,TRBV28,13,TRBD1,CASSFDRGHEQYF,TGTGCCAGCAGTTTTGACAGGGGCCACGAGCAGTACTTC
.,TRBJ1-2,TRBV7-2,15,TRBD1,CASSLANRGGYGYTF,TGTGCCAGCAGCTTAGCGAACAGGGGCGGCTATGGCTACACCTTC
few,TRBJ2-5,TRBV7-9,16,TRBD2,CASSLSLAGVQETQYF,TGTGCCAGCAGCTTATCGTTAGCGGGGGTCCAAGAGACCCAGTACTTC
many,TRBJ2-1,TRBV11-2,18,.,CASSYQGGGGRSYNEQFF,TGTGCCAGCAGCTACCAGGGCGGAGGGGGCAGGTCCTACAATGAGCAGTTCTTC
.,TRBJ2-1,TRBV29-1,14,TRBD1,CSVGAKGAYYEQFF,TGCAGCGTTGGTGCGAAGGGGGCGTACTATGAGCAGTTCTTC
many,TRBJ2-3,TRBV7-6,15,.,CASSFGRGFTDTQYF,TGTGCCAGCAGCTTTGGCAGGGGTTTCACAGATACGCAGTATTTT
.,TRBJ2-5,TRBV20-1,14,TRBD1,CSAPTGGGWKTQYF,TGCAGTGCCCCGACAGGGGGGGGTTGGAAGACCCAGTACTTC
.,TRBJ2-1,TRBV7-9,15,TRBD2,CASSARLAGDNEQFF,TGTGCCAGCAGCGCTCGACTAGCGGGGGACAATGAGCAGTTCTTC
.,TRBJ2-5,TRBV12-3/TRBV12-4,12,.,CASSSRTAAQYF,TGTGCCAGCAGTTCCCGGACGGCGGCCCAGTACTTC
.,TRBJ1-2,TRBV11-2,12,.,CASSFTGMGYTF,TGTGCCAGCAGCTTCACCGGGATGGGCTACACCTTC
few,TRBJ2-1,TRBV6-1,14,.,CASSVPRVNNEQFF,TGTGCCAGCAGTGTCCCCCGGGTCAACAATGAGCAGTTCTTC
.,TRBJ2-6,TRBV21-1,17,.,CASSIPGHSSGANVLTF,TGTGCCAGCAGCATACCGGGACACAGTTCTGGGGCCAACGTCCTGACTTTC
.,TRBJ2-1,TRBV28,12,TRBD1,CASNRQGYEQFF,TGTGCCAGCAATCGACAGGGGTACGAGCAGTTCTTC
.,TRBJ1-4,TRBV20-1,14,TRBD1,CSAQNGQGTEKLFF,TGCAGTGCCCAAAATGGACAGGGAACTGAAAAACTGTTTTTT
.,TRBJ2-5,TRBV7-3,13,.,CASSPFRQETQYF,TGTGCCAGCAGCCCTTTCAGACAAGAGACCCAGTACTTC
.,TRBJ1-2,TRBV7-8,14,.,CASSFGSPSYGYTF,TGTGCCAGCAGCTTCGGCAGCCCGAGCTATGGCTACACCTTC
.,TRBJ2-3,TRBV24-1,15,.,CATSGSGTNTDTQYF,TGTGCCACCAGTGGTTCAGGGACCAACACAGATACGCAGTATTTT
.,TRBJ1-2,TRBV6-1,13,.,CASSGEDGYGYTF,TGTGCCAGCAGTGGAGAGGACGGCTATGGCTACACCTTC
few,TRBJ2-3,TRBV15,16,.,CATSRGGGPSTDTQYF,TGTGCCACCAGCAGGGGTGGGGGTCCTAGCACAGATACGCAGTATTTT
.,TRBJ2-1,TRBV6-6,14,.,CASSYTGNGETQFF,TGTGCCAGCAGTTACACAGGGAATGGGGAGACCCAGTTCTTC
few,TRBJ2-1,TRBV12-3/TRBV12-4,16,TRBD2,CASTRLAGSSYNEQFF,TGTGCCAGCACCCGACTAGCTGGGAGCTCCTACAATGAGCAGTTCTTC
.,TRBJ1-1,TRBV7-9,12,.,CASSLGRGVAFF,TGTGCCAGCAGCTTAGGCAGAGGTGTGGCTTTCTTT
.,TRBJ2-6,TRBV7-9,16,.,CASSFLSGSGANVLTF,TGTGCCAGCAGCTTCCTGAGCGGCTCTGGGGCCAACGTCCTGACTTTC
few,TRBJ2-7,TRBV20-1,13,.,CSARRQPLSEQYF,TGCAGTGCTAGGAGACAGCCTCTCTCCGAGCAGTACTTC
.,TRBJ2-7,TRBV5-1,14,TRBD1,CASSSGQEIYEQYF,TGCGCCAGCAGCTCGGGACAGGAGATCTACGAGCAGTACTTC
few,TRBJ1-2,TRBV28,14,TRBD1,CASSLTTGDRGYTF,TGTGCCAGCAGTTTAACGACAGGGGACCGAGGCTACACCTTC
.,TRBJ2-2,TRBV20-1,15,.,CSASRQGRNTGELFF,TGCAGTGCTAGTCGGCAGGGGAGGAACACCGGGGAGCTGTTTTTT
many,TRBJ1-6,TRBV18,12,.,CASSPYNSPLHF,TGTGCCAGCTCACCATATAATTCACCCCTCCACTTT
.,TRBJ2-1,TRBV7-2,15,.,CASSFVADHYNEQFF,TGTGCCAGCAGCTTCGTGGCAGACCACTACAATGAGCAGTTCTTC
few,TRBJ1-5,TRBV7-9,14,.,CASSLASPDQPQHF,TGTGCCAGCAGCTTAGCTTCGCCGGATCAGCCCCAGCATTTT
.,TRBJ1-2,TRBV27,12,.,CASGPQGSGYTF,TGTGCCAGCGGACCGCAGGGGTCTGGCTACACCTTC
.,TRBJ1-1,TRBV6-2/TRBV6-3,12,.,CASTSGVTEAFF,TGTGCCAGCACATCGGGGGTCACTGAAGCTTTCTTT
.,TRBJ2-7,TRBV20-1,13,.,CSARDQWANEQYF,TGCAGTGCTAGGGATCAGTGGGCTAACGAGCAGTACTTC